The text below deals with one T cell receptor beta chain. The antigen is not known. The source of the sample is a study of glioma-infiltrating T cells. Study-wide points: CDR3 overlap between tissue and blood was very small. Above-expected tissue-blood divergence occurred in all gliomas, most in low-grade ones.

V gave up 0 bases and J gave up 5 bases; unmatched junction bases: 8. In germline, CDR1 is SGHRS, CDR2 YFSETQ. The CDR3 contains 16 residues. Using RNA template, CDR3s of TCR alpha and beta were amplified with iRepertoire arm-PCR. For one-step reverse transcription and amplification, 100-400 ng of tissue mRNA or PBMC total RNA was used. Via MiXCR, TCRdb re-called the multiplex PCR reads, giving one row per CDR3 protein. The profile shows under 200,000 distinct CDR3 sequences, over 25% of them singletons. The material sequenced was glioma tissue, nonneoplastic brain tissue, or PBMCs (not recorded which). This chain joins TRBV5-1 and TRBJ2-3; 8 bases are a match to TRBD2. This clonotype originated in a human donor with low-grade glioma or glioblastoma, undergoing nonglioma brain surgery, or in good health (not recorded which). DNA for the CDR3: TGCGCCAGCAGCTTGGAGGACGGGAGGGACGGAGATACGCAGTATTTT. Translation: CASSLEDGRDGDTQYF. The whole variable domain, remainder taken from reference TRBV5-1 and TRBJ2-3, is KAGVTQTPRYLIKTRGQQVTLSCSPISGHRSVSWYQQTPGQGLQFLFEYFSETQRNKGNFPGRFSGRQFSNSRSEMNVSTLELGDSALYLCASSLEDGRDGDTQYFGPGTRLTVL.